This T cell receptor beta chain was recovered during a study of T-cell reconstitution after alpha-beta-depleted transplantation in children. General study findings and limits: T cells produced anew were the main source of T-cell counts and diversity one year after transplant. Where alpha-beta T cells came from about two months after transplant was reportedly several hundred expanded graft clones.

Regarding this clonotype: Antigen unknown.

This CDR3 has 15 amino acids. V shed 6 bases and J 0 bases; nucleotides not matched to a gene: 5. Using unique molecular identifiers, the investigators prepared the TCRbeta library. TCRdb re-analysed the PCR reads in MiXCR, keeping a single row per CDR3 protein. The table includes fewer than 550,000 distinct CDR3 sequences, about an eighth detected once. The chain uses TRBV12-3 or TRBV12-4 and TRBJ1-3; 7 nucleotides line up with TRBD1. This clonotype originated in a female patient aged 2-9 years who had a stem cell transplant for aplastic anemia, so the T cells may come from the graft donor. The sequenced sample was PBMCs, mostly from graft donor cells, obtained 180 days after TCRalphabeta/CD19-depleted stem cell transplant. CDR3 sequence reads: CASRGGTVSGNTIYF. The CDR3, as DNA: TGTGCCAGCAGGGGGGGGACAGTCTCTGGAAACACCATATATTTT.